A single sample is the source of the 32 T cell receptor beta chains below, sequenced in a study of vaccination and CD4 T cells after COVID-19. Treatment given: approximately nine-day PBMC culture with coronavirus spike peptide pools or control peptides (ViraFEST assay). These receptors have no known antigen. Oncomine TCR Beta short-read sequencing was applied to DNA from cultured CD4+ T cells. Each CDR3 protein is one row after TCRdb ran MiXCR on the PCR reads. The table lists 20,000 or so distinct CDR3 sequences, 45% to 70% of them singletons. Sequencing was carried out using CD4+ T cells from blood, cultured in vitro. Receptors originate from a human donor who had recovered from COVID-19.

This clonotype was picked up a small number of times. The gene calls are TRBV6-1 and TRBJ1-2, with a weak D call TRBD1 (6 bases). V dropped 7 bases and J dropped 8 bases, with 23 bases sitting between them. The CDR3 totals 15 residues. From germline, CDR1 is MNHNS and CDR2 SASEGT. CDR3 DNA: TGTGCCAGCACCAGAGATTTGGGGGGCTCGAGGGGCTACACCTTC. This gives the protein CASTRDLGGSRGYTF.

The rearrangement links TRBV3-1 to TRBJ2-1, with 10 nucleotides matching TRBD1. Looked up from germline, CDR1 is LGHDT and CDR2 is YNNKEL (reference sequence). This CDR3 is 15 amino acids long. The trim removed 4 bases at V and 6 bases at J, leaving 6 bases unmatched. The CDR3 spells CASSLGGQGGNEQFF. The CDR3 DNA follows: TGTGCCAGCAGCCTCGGCGGACAGGGGGGCAATGAGCAGTTCTTC.

The chain joins TRBV12-3 or TRBV12-4 to TRBJ2-3; D ambiguous. Trimming took 1 base from V and 6 from J, leaving 11 bases between them. The CDR3 runs to 14 residues. CDR3 bases: TGTGCCAGCAGTTTAGGCGTCACCGCGGATACGCAGTATTTT. It encodes CASSLGVTADTQYF.

V gene TRBV7-9 combines with J gene TRBJ1-5; tentative D call: TRBD1 (5 bases). The V and J ends lost 2 bases and 3 bases respectively, with 8 bases between them. Per the germline V gene, CDR1 is SEHNR and CDR2 is FQNEAQ (reference sequence). This CDR3 is built from 14 residues. The CDR3 spells CASSLRGANQPQHF. CDR3 in DNA: TGTGCCAGCAGCTTAAGAGGGGCCAATCAGCCCCAGCATTTT.

Relative to its sample, this clonotype is medium-sized. The J gene is TRBJ1-5, the V gene TRBV15; TRBD1 matches 8 bases. Germline trimming cut 5 bases from V and 7 bases from J; bases unmatched to any gene: 10. This CDR3 is 15 amino acids long. Germline V gene sequence: CDR1 LNHNV, CDR2 YYDKDF (reference sequence). Here the CDR3 DNA reads TGTGCCACCAGCCGGGGACAGGTGGACGGACAGCCCCAGCATTTT. Its translation is CATSRGQVDGQPQHF.

In its sample, this clonotype was seen once. The chain uses TRBV20-1 and TRBJ1-1, with 7 nucleotides matching TRBD1. The germline gives CDR1 DFQATT, CDR2 SNEGSKA (reference sequence). The length of the CDR3 is 16 residues. V trimming: 2 bases; J trimming: 3 bases; junction bases outside the gene matches: 12. DNA for the CDR3: TGCAGTGCTAGACCCCTCACACAGGGGATGGACACTGAAGCTTTCTTT. It specifies CSARPLTQGMDTEAFF.

This clonotype has a handful of counts. V and J are TRBV27 and TRBJ2-3; 9 bases fit TRBD1. This CDR3 is 16 amino acids long. CDR1 and CDR2 (germline): MNHEY, SMNVEV (reference sequence). V shed 5 bases and J 3 bases; nucleotides not matched to a gene: 9. Here the CDR3 DNA reads TGTGCCAGCAGTCCGCTGGACAGGGGAGGAACAGATACGCAGTATTTT. Translating it yields CASSPLDRGGTDTQYF.

J is TRBJ1-3 and V is TRBV15; D remains unclear. Deletions cut 5 bases from V and 6 bases from J, with 14 bases between. The CDR3 loop spans 14 amino acids. Germline V gene sequence: CDR1 LNHNV, CDR2 YYDKDF (reference sequence). The CDR3 coding sequence is TGTGCCACCAGCCCGAACAGTAATATAAACACCATATATTTT. Translation gives CATSPNSNINTIYF.

This rearrangement joins TRBV20-1 to TRBJ2-1, with 10 positions matching TRBD2. The CDR3 length is 12 residues. Germline CDR1 reads DFQATT; CDR2 reads SNEGSKA (reference sequence). V lost 5 bases, J lost 15 bases, and 10 bases stayed unmatched. In DNA form, the CDR3 reads TGCAGTGCTGAGGGCAAGCGGGAGGGCGGGTTCTTC. Protein: CSAEGKREGGFF.

There are a few counts of this clonotype. The chain combines TRBV11-2 with TRBJ1-2, with D tentatively TRBD1 (5 bases). Germline loops: CDR1 SGHAT, CDR2 FQNNGV. V shed 5 bases and J shed 3 bases, with 19 bases lying between them. The length of the CDR3 is 16 residues. CDR3 coding DNA: TGTGCCAGCAGCCTTATTAGGGGCCTGATGGACTATGGCTACACCTTC. Residues: CASSLIRGLMDYGYTF.

This clonotype showed up just a few times. V and J are TRBV20-1 and TRBJ1-3; D possibly corresponds to TRBD1 (5 bases). This CDR3 comprises 16 residues. Germline V gene data show CDR1 as DFQATT and CDR2 as SNEGSKA (reference sequence). Trimming removed 6 bases from V and 0 bases from J, with 18 bases in between. CDR3 nucleotide sequence: TGCAGTGCCCGGACCCCTTTACAGGACTCTGGAAACACCATATATTTT. Protein product: CSARTPLQDSGNTIYF.

This chain connects TRBV6-4 to TRBJ2-3; TRBD2 agrees at 9 bases. After removal of 2 bases from V and 4 bases from J, the junction contained 4 bases not matched to a gene. The germline V gene encodes CDR1 MRHNA and CDR2 SNTAGT. The CDR3 runs to 15 residues. The CDR3 DNA is TGTGCCAGCAGTGACCAAGCGGGAGGATCAGATACGCAGTATTTT. It translates to CASSDQAGGSDTQYF.

Regarding this clonotype: At one boundary the junction diverges from the germline segment, which might be a read error. The chain employs TRBV28 and TRBJ2-5; perhaps D is TRBD1 or TRBD2 (5 bases each). Germline V lookup: CDR1 MDHEN, CDR2 SYDVKM. The CDR3 contains 14 residues. The CDR3 DNA reads TGTGCCAGCAGTTTTATAGGGACCCAAGAGACTCAGTACTTC. Its translation is CASSFIGTQETQYF.

The count of this clonotype is one. The V and J genes are TRBV20-1 and TRBJ2-5; maybe TRBD2 (5 bases). This CDR3 spans 13 amino acids. Trimming took off 6 bases at V and 1 base at J, with 12 bases between the two ends. Looked up from germline, CDR1 is DFQATT and CDR2 is SNEGSKA (reference sequence). The CDR3 protein is CSAPSGIQETQYF. As DNA, the CDR3 is TGCAGTGCCCCCAGCGGCATCCAAGAGACCCAGTACTTC.

There are a few counts of this clonotype. The rearrangement links TRBV15 to TRBJ2-1; 9 bases agree with TRBD2. This CDR3 comprises 17 residues. Germline-derived CDR1 and CDR2 are LNHNV and YYDKDF (reference sequence). J gave up 6 bases and V 3 bases, and 12 bases lay outside the gene matches. The CDR3 nucleotides read TGTGCCACCAGCAGGATGGGTAGCGGGGGCCTCGGCAATGAGCAGTTCTTC. This translates into CATSRMGSGGLGNEQFF.

In this sample, this clonotype turned up a few times. This sequence joins TRBV20-1 and TRBJ1-5; weak D call: TRBD1 (5 bases). V gave up 0 bases and J gave up 5 bases, with 17 bases separating them. The CDR3 is 16 residues long. CDR1 and CDR2 from the germline V gene are DFQATT and SNEGSKA (reference sequence). The CDR3 nucleotides read TGCAGTGCTAGAGATCCCCAGGGACTCACGGATCAGCCCCAGCATTTT. It yields the protein CSARDPQGLTDQPQHF.

V and J are TRBV7-9 and TRBJ1-1; no clear D. The V and J ends lost 2 bases and 0 bases respectively, with 7 bases between them. Per germline, CDR1 SEHNR and CDR2 FQNEAQ (reference sequence). The length of the CDR3 is 14 residues. DNA for the CDR3: TGTGCCAGCAGCTTAAGTAGGTTGAACACTGAAGCTTTCTTT. Encoded protein: CASSLSRLNTEAFF. Supplemented by reference TRBV7-9 and TRBJ1-1, the full variable domain reads DTGVSQNPRHKITKRGQNVTFRCDPISEHNRLYWYRQTLGQGPEFLTYFQNEAQLEKSRLLSDRFSAERPKGSFSTLEIQRTEQGDSAMYLCASSLSRLNTEAFFGQGTRLTVV.

The V call is TRBV12-3 or TRBV12-4, the J call TRBJ2-5; D is undetermined. The CDR3 consists of 13 residues. The germline V and J ends were trimmed by 6 bases and 7 bases, with 15 bases remaining between them. The CDR3 sequence: CASRRASIGTQYF. The CDR3 DNA follows: TGTGCCAGCAGACGGGCCTCGATTGGGACCCAGTACTTC.

The chain recombines TRBV3-1 with TRBJ1-1; D remains unclear. Germline CDR1 reads LGHDT; CDR2 reads YNNKEL (reference sequence). Trimming took off 1 base at V and 0 bases at J, with 6 bases between the two ends. The CDR3 is 14 amino acids. The CDR3 protein is CASSQGGLNTEAFF. The CDR3 coding sequence is TGTGCCAGCAGCCAAGGGGGTTTGAACACTGAAGCTTTCTTT.

The V and J genes are TRBV27 and TRBJ1-2; TRBD1 is a possible D gene (5 bases). CDR3 length: 13 amino acids. Germline CDR1 MNHEY, CDR2 SMNVEV (reference sequence). Trimming cost V 5 bases and J 4 bases, with 11 bases left between them. CDR3 loop: CASSPAGRYGYTF. CDR3 nucleotide sequence: TGTGCCAGCAGTCCCGCAGGGCGCTATGGCTACACCTTC.

The genes are TRBV7-2 and TRBJ2-3, with 12 bases fitting TRBD2. CDR1 and CDR2 from the germline V gene are SGHTA and FQGNSA. The CDR3 loop spans 16 amino acids. V was pared by 5 bases and J by 6 bases, with 9 bases of the junction left unmatched. The DNA of the CDR3 is TGTGCCAGCAGCCTCCGACTAGCGGGAGTGGGGGATACGCAGTATTTT. This encodes CASSLRLAGVGDTQYF.

The V call is TRBV28, the J call TRBJ2-1, with 8 positions matching TRBD2. The J call may be in error: the DNA end matches TRBJ2-7 better. Germline lookup yields CDR1 MDHEN and CDR2 SYDVKM. CDR3 size: 15 residues. The CDR3 spells CASRPGGNRAYEQYF. The CDR3 nucleotides read TGTGCCAGCAGGCCGGGAGGGAACAGGGCCTACGAGCAGTACTTC.

The rearrangement links TRBV11-3 to TRBJ2-3; 10 nucleotides line up with TRBD1. Germline CDR1 is SGHNT and CDR2 is YENEEA. This CDR3 region has 14 residues. V trimming: 6 bases; J trimming: 3 bases; junction bases outside the gene matches: 3. Here the CDR3 reads CASSPGQGTDTQYF. Here the CDR3 DNA reads TGTGCCAGCAGTCCGGGACAGGGGACAGATACGCAGTATTTT.

The chain carries TRBV20-1 and TRBJ2-5, with D unresolved. Between the trimmed V and J ends, which lost 1 base and 5 bases, there was a span of 17 bases. Germline V gene data show CDR1 as DFQATT and CDR2 as SNEGSKA (reference sequence). The CDR3 sequence is 15 residues long. CDR3 sequence reads: CSARGIWPAGETQYF. The CDR3 DNA follows: TGCAGTGCTAGAGGAATTTGGCCCGCTGGGGAGACCCAGTACTTC.

In its sample, this clonotype was seen a few times. The chain links TRBV10-2 to TRBJ2-7; 12 bases align to TRBD2. There are 14 residues in the CDR3. Germline CDR1 reads WSHSY; CDR2 reads SAAADI. The V gene end was trimmed by 8 bases and the J gene end by 4 bases; junction bases not matched to a gene: 6. The CDR3 sequence: CASGASGRGYEQYF. CDR3 nucleotides: TGCGCCAGCGGCGCTAGCGGGAGGGGGTACGAGCAGTACTTC.

This rearrangement joins TRBV5-4 to TRBJ2-6; 7 bases align to TRBD1. The length of the CDR3 is 14 residues. Germline V gene sequence: CDR1 SGHNT, CDR2 YYREEE (reference sequence). The J segment lost 9 bases and the V segment lost 4 bases, leaving 7 bases of the junction unmatched. CDR3 in DNA: TGTGCCAGCAGCCCCGGACAGGTTCTCAACGTCCTGACTTTC. Its protein is CASSPGQVLNVLTF.

V is TRBV24-1 and J is TRBJ1-2; weak D call: TRBD1 (6 bases). Per germline, CDR1 KGHDR and CDR2 SFDVKD. The V gene lost 7 bases and the J gene lost 1 base, with 18 bases spanning the gap. The CDR3 sequence is 16 residues long. This CDR3 is CATSDPRQADNYGYTF. CDR3 nucleotide sequence: TGTGCCACCAGCGACCCAAGACAGGCTGATAACTATGGCTACACCTTC.

The rearrangement uses TRBV4-1 and TRBJ2-7; 9 nucleotides align to TRBD1. Trimming took 4 bases from V and 5 from J; bases not matched to a gene: 6. CDR3 length: 14 residues. CDR1 MGHRA and CDR2 YSYEKL come from the germline V gene. The CDR3 protein is CASSRWTGEDEQYF. The CDR3 bases are TGCGCCAGCAGCCGATGGACAGGGGAGGACGAGCAGTACTTC.

The rearrangement links TRBV15 to TRBJ2-5, with TRBD2 matching over 8 bases. The germline CDR1 and CDR2 sequences are LNHNV and YYDKDF (reference sequence). The CDR3 contains 17 residues. With 0 bases clipped from V and 4 bases from J, the junction kept 10 bases outside the gene matches. The CDR3 here is CATSRDRTSRRGETQYF. DNA of the CDR3: TGTGCCACCAGCAGAGATCGGACTAGCCGGAGAGGAGAGACCCAGTACTTC.

The chain has TRBV7-2 and TRBJ2-3; no clear D. This CDR3 has 13 amino acids. The germline gives CDR1 SGHTA, CDR2 FQGNSA. Trimming pared 5 bases from V and 4 bases from J, leaving 10 bases between. The CDR3 DNA sequence: TGTGCCAGCAGCCTCTTAAGTGCAGATACGCAGTATTTT. This gives the protein CASSLLSADTQYF.

This chain uses TRBV7-4 with TRBJ2-5, with 8 bases matching TRBD2. CDR1 and CDR2 from the germline V gene are SGHVT and SQSDAQ. The junction had 16 bases not matched to a gene; V was cut back by 5 bases and J by 5 bases. The CDR3 runs to 17 residues. CDR3 protein: CASSLQPYSGKVETQYF. CDR3 in DNA: TGTGCCAGCAGCCTCCAACCATATAGCGGGAAGGTTGAGACCCAGTACTTC.

The rearrangement joins TRBV20-1 to TRBJ2-7; D possibly corresponds to TRBD2 (5 bases). Germline CDR1 reads DFQATT; CDR2 reads SNEGSKA (reference sequence). V lost 2 bases, J lost 0 bases, and 14 bases lay in between. The CDR3 has 15 amino acids. CDR3 protein: CSARPRPAGSYEQYF. In DNA form, the CDR3 reads TGCAGTGCTAGACCCCGCCCGGCGGGCTCCTACGAGCAGTACTTC.